Each of the 30 T cell receptor beta chains below was sequenced from the same sample in a study of blood T cells in healthy people across ages. A second PCR of 7 to 11 cycles used a sample-barcoded 5' primer and a J-beta primer mix. TCRdb used MiXCR to reprocess the 5' RACE reads, holding one entry per CDR3 protein. The sample records some 850,000 distinct CDR3 sequences, roughly 25% being singletons. These data were also filed under a second study, of T cells of mothers and their children.

What was sequenced was blood. These receptors were taken from a boy between 10 and 17 years old in good health.

This clonotype has a count of ten or more. In DNA form, the CDR3 reads TGTGCCAGCAGCGTACCTGGGGCCAACGTCCTGACTTTC. It specifies CASSVPGANVLTF. This chain uses TRBV9 with TRBJ2-6; D is ambiguous. Germline-derived CDR1 and CDR2 are SGDLS and YYNGEE. The CDR3 runs 13 residues. With 1 base removed from V and 2 bases from J, the gap between germline ends came to 1 base. Based on the CDR3 plus reference TRBV9 and TRBJ2-6, the full variable domain is DSGVTQTPKHLITATGQRVTLRCSPRSGDLSVYWYQQSLDQGLQFLIQYYNGEERAKGNILERFSAQQFPDLHSELNLSSLELGDSALYFCASSVPGANVLTFGAGSRLTVL.

The J gene is TRBJ2-7, the V gene TRBV29-1; 8 bases map to TRBD1. V shed 7 bases and J 3 bases; nucleotides not matched to a gene: 23. Germline lookup yields CDR1 SQVTM and CDR2 ANQGSEA. The CDR3 has 18 amino acids. The CDR3 region has the DNA TGCAGCGCGATGGAGGGGACAGGTGGACCCACTTCAAGCTACGAGCAGTACTTC. It specifies CSAMEGTGGPTSSYEQYF.

The chain carries TRBV11-2 and TRBJ2-1, with D tentatively TRBD2 (5 bases). CDR1 SGHAT and CDR2 FQNNGV come from the germline V gene. This CDR3 is built from 15 residues. With 3 bases removed from V and 1 base from J, the gap between germline ends came to 10 bases. CDR3 residues: CASSFPSGSYNEQFF. The CDR3 DNA reads as TGTGCCAGCAGCTTCCCAAGCGGATCCTACAATGAGCAGTTCTTC.

Concerning this clonotype: Mismatch with germline at one junction end may stem from a read error. The V call is TRBV4-1, the J call TRBJ1-5; D unclear. The CDR3 covers 18 residues. CDR1 and CDR2 from the germline V gene are MGHRA and YSYEKL. CDR3 in amino acids: CASSHERGSPLSNHPQHF. The DNA for the CDR3 is TGCGCCAGCAGCCACGAACGAGGGAGCCCCTTAAGCAATCACCCCCAGCATTTT.

The J gene is TRBJ2-1, the V gene TRBV6-6, with D tentatively TRBD1 (6 bases). TRBJ2-7 explains the end of the DNA better; the J call may be wrong. The germline CDR1 and CDR2 sequences are MNHNY and SVGAGI (reference sequence). This CDR3 contains 14 residues. CDR3 sequence reads: CASSLPGTRYEQYF. CDR3 in DNA: TGTGCCAGCAGCCTCCCCGGGACACGCTACGAGCAGTACTTC.

The chain is built from TRBV29-1 and TRBJ2-5, with D perhaps matching TRBD2 (6 bases). V lost 5 bases to trimming and J lost 4 bases, with 14 bases between them. Germline assignment: CDR1 SQVTM and CDR2 ANQGSEA. The CDR3 covers 13 residues. The CDR3 spells CSVSGGAPETQYF. In DNA form, the CDR3 reads TGCAGCGTTTCCGGCGGGGCCCCAGAGACCCAGTACTTC. The whole variable domain, filled in from reference TRBV29-1 and TRBJ2-5, reads SAVISQKPSRDICQRGTSLTIQCQVDSQVTMMFWYRQQPGQSLTLIATANQGSEATYESGFVIDKFPISRPNLTFSTLTVSNMSPEDSSIYLCSVSGGAPETQYFGPGTRLLVL.

This clonotype was seen many times. CDR3 nucleotides: TGTGCCAGCAGTGTGGGCGATGAAAAACTGTTTTTT. It is translated as CASSVGDEKLFF. The gene calls are TRBV6-1 and TRBJ1-4; D remains ambiguous. In germline, CDR1 is MNHNS, CDR2 SASEGT. This CDR3 has 12 amino acids. V lost 4 bases, J lost 6 bases, and 6 bases lay in between.

This chain connects TRBV12-3 or TRBV12-4 to TRBJ1-4; D may be TRBD1 (6 bases). This CDR3 region has 17 residues. Trimming removed 4 bases from V and 2 bases from J, with 17 bases in between. CDR3 protein: CASSSPGGAPTNEKLFF. The CDR3 region has the DNA TGTGCCAGCAGTTCACCTGGGGGCGCTCCTACTAATGAAAAACTGTTTTTT.

This clonotype has just a few counts. The chain couples TRBV6-6 to TRBJ2-7; a possible D gene is TRBD2 (5 bases). Germline V lookup: CDR1 MNHNY, CDR2 SVGAGI (reference sequence). Trimming shortened V by 0 bases and J by 7 bases, and 16 bases separated the two germline ends. The CDR3 consists of 15 residues. The CDR3 nucleotides read TGTGCCAGCAGTTACTCGACGCGGCAGACGGGGGAGCAGTACTTC. Translating it yields CASSYSTRQTGEQYF.

This clonotype has a count of ten or more. J is TRBJ2-1 and V is TRBV3-1, with TRBD2 identical over 9 bases. V dropped 4 bases and J dropped 1; count of bases not matched to a gene: 8. There are 17 residues in the CDR3. The V gene's germline CDR1 is LGHDT and CDR2 YNNKEL (reference sequence). CDR3 residues: CASSLRGGARSYNEQFF. For the CDR3, the DNA is TGTGCCAGCAGCCTACGCGGGGGGGCTAGGTCCTACAATGAGCAGTTCTTC.

The chain uses TRBV15 and TRBJ1-5; tentatively, D is TRBD1 (5 bases). Germline V gives CDR1 LNHNV, CDR2 YYDKDF (reference sequence). V was clipped by 0 bases and J by 5 bases, with 11 bases between them. This CDR3 region has 15 residues. For the CDR3, the DNA is TGTGCCACCAGCAGAGATAGACGGGGCGATCAGCCCCAGCATTTT. Amino acid sequence: CATSRDRRGDQPQHF.

The V call is TRBV9, the J call TRBJ2-3; 14 bases are shared with TRBD2. V lost 0 bases, J lost 2 bases, and 8 bases stayed unmatched. Germline CDR1 and CDR2: SGDLS and YYNGEE. This CDR3 region has 19 residues. The CDR3 DNA sequence: TGTGCCAGCAGCGTAGGACTAGCGGGAGGGGTGAGCTTCACAGATACGCAGTATTTT. It yields the protein CASSVGLAGGVSFTDTQYF.

The V and J genes are TRBV15 and TRBJ1-5; 11 nucleotides align to TRBD1. Looked up from germline, CDR1 is LNHNV and CDR2 is YYDKDF (reference sequence). V gave up 3 bases and J gave up 5 bases; unmatched junction bases: 0. The length of the CDR3 is 14 residues. CDR3 sequence: CATSRGQGDQPQHF. DNA for the CDR3: TGTGCCACCAGCAGGGGACAGGGGGATCAGCCCCAGCATTTT.

J is TRBJ1-1 and V is TRBV2; no reliable D call. Germline V gives CDR1 SNHLY, CDR2 FYNNEI. The CDR3 consists of 12 residues. Trimming took 4 bases from V and 8 from J, leaving 11 bases between them. The CDR3 region is CASSALGSEAFF. DNA of the CDR3: TGTGCCAGCAGTGCACTGGGGTCCGAAGCTTTCTTT.

The chain uses TRBV7-6 and TRBJ2-7; no reliable D call. The germline gives CDR1 SGHVS, CDR2 FNYEAQ. V lost 3 bases to trimming and J lost 1 base, with 10 bases between them. The CDR3 length is 14 residues. The CDR3: CASSFDLGSYEQYF. The CDR3 DNA reads as TGTGCCAGCAGCTTTGATCTAGGGTCCTACGAGCAGTACTTC.

This clonotype was detected many times. J is TRBJ2-3 and V is TRBV4-1; 7 bases are shared with TRBD2. Trimming removed 8 bases from V and 6 bases from J; junction bases left unmatched: 8. Germline-derived CDR1 and CDR2 are MGHRA and YSYEKL. The CDR3 runs to 13 residues. The CDR3, as DNA: TGCGCCAGCGGAGGGCTTAGCGGGGATACGCAGTATTTT. Protein product: CASGGLSGDTQYF.

The chain is built from TRBV6-1 and TRBJ1-2; no reliable D call. The CDR3 has 14 residues. The V and J ends lost 1 base and 0 bases respectively, with 6 bases between them. CDR1 and CDR2 (germline): MNHNS, SASEGT. The CDR3 nucleotides read TGTGCCAGCAGTGAAGTGGAGGCTAACTATGGCTACACCTTC. Translating gives CASSEVEANYGYTF.

The chain carries TRBV18 and TRBJ2-5; D gene ambiguous. V was clipped by 2 bases and J by 2 bases, with 6 bases between them. CDR1 is KGHSH and CDR2 is LQKENI in the germline V gene. CDR3 length: 13 residues. The DNA for the CDR3 is TGTGCCAGCTCACCAAATGCTCAAGAGACCCAGTACTTC. As protein: CASSPNAQETQYF.

The rearrangement uses TRBV12-3 or TRBV12-4 and TRBJ2-2; 9 positions agree with TRBD2. With 1 base clipped from V and 5 bases from J, the junction kept 5 bases outside the gene matches. CDR3 size: 16 residues. CDR3 sequence: CASSLDRAGGTGELFF. CDR3 nucleotides: TGTGCCAGCAGTTTAGATCGCGCGGGAGGGACCGGGGAGCTGTTTTTT.

The chain carries TRBV10-1 and TRBJ2-5; 9 nucleotides line up with TRBD1. The assigned J gene may be wrong: the sequence end matches TRBJ2-7 better. There are 15 residues in the CDR3. CDR1 is WNHNN, CDR2 SYGVQD, per germline (reference sequence). DNA for the CDR3: TGCGCCAGCAGTGAGTCTGGACAGGGGCCCTACGAGCAGTACTTC. Translated: CASSESGQGPYEQYF.

This clonotype has more than one count but fewer than ten. This chain connects TRBV4-2 to TRBJ2-5; 10 bases map to TRBD1. The end of the DNA fits TRBJ2-1 better, so the J call may be wrong. CDR1 and CDR2 from the germline V gene are LGHNA and YNFKEQ. The CDR3 length is 15 residues. CDR3 in DNA: TGTGCCAGCAGCCAACCGGGACAGGGGAACTATGAGCAGTTCTTC. Translating it yields CASSQPGQGNYEQFF.

A few counts support this clonotype. V and J are TRBV12-5 and TRBJ2-5; unclear D gene. TRBJ2-7 matches the DNA end more closely, so the J call is doubtful. The CDR3 spans 12 residues. CDR1 and CDR2 from the germline V gene are LGHNT and FRNRAP. This chain's CDR3 is CASGRINYEQYF. As DNA, the CDR3 is TGTGCTAGTGGTCGGATCAACTACGAGCAGTACTTC.

CDR3 bases: TGTGCCCCCCGGACGCTTGGCACAGATACGCAGTATTTT. It specifies CAPRTLGTDTQYF. V and J are TRBV12-3 or TRBV12-4 and TRBJ2-3; D is ambiguous. The CDR3 runs 13 residues. Trimming pared 11 bases from V and 1 base from J, leaving 13 bases between.

This clonotype was seen a few times. The chain employs TRBV6-1 and TRBJ2-5; D unclear. The assigned J gene may be wrong: the sequence end matches TRBJ2-7 better. CDR3 length equals 14 residues. In germline, CDR1 is MNHNS, CDR2 SASEGT. CDR3 sequence: CASSQAWQSYEQYF. The DNA of the CDR3 is TGTGCCAGCAGCCAAGCGTGGCAGTCCTACGAGCAGTACTTC.

This clonotype was counted between two and nine times. J is TRBJ2-7 and V is TRBV12-3 or TRBV12-4; D might be TRBD2 (7 bases). Trimming took 4 bases from V and 5 from J, leaving 15 bases between them. This CDR3 is 14 amino acids long. The CDR3, as DNA: TGTGCCAGCAGTTCCCGGGGGGCTCTAGACGAGCAGTACTTC. It translates to CASSSRGALDEQYF.

The CDR3 DNA is TGCAGTGCTAGACCTCATAGGACTAGCGGGGGGCTGCTGAGCTCCTACGAGCAGTACTTC. Residues: CSARPHRTSGGLLSSYEQYF. The rearrangement joins TRBV20-1 to TRBJ2-7; 14 positions agree with TRBD2. Losses at the gene ends were 2 bases for V and 0 bases for J; bases not matched to a gene: 15. The V gene's germline CDR1 is DFQATT and CDR2 SNEGSKA (reference sequence). This CDR3 region has 20 residues.

The chain couples TRBV20-1 to TRBJ2-1; D gene ambiguous. The germline gives CDR1 DFQATT, CDR2 SNEGSKA (reference sequence). Trimming removed 3 bases from V and 3 bases from J, with 15 bases in between. The CDR3 loop spans 15 amino acids. The DNA of the CDR3 is TGCAGTGCTAGCGCGGTCGGGTACTACTACAATGAGCAGTTCTTC. This codes for CSASAVGYYYNEQFF.

The chain couples TRBV18 to TRBJ2-7; no firm D call. Germline CDR1 KGHSH, CDR2 LQKENI. Trimming pared 3 bases from V and 4 bases from J, leaving 13 bases between. The CDR3 consists of 14 residues. For the CDR3, the DNA is TGTGCCAGCTCACCCCCTAATGCCTTTTACGAGCAGTACTTC. This translates into CASSPPNAFYEQYF.

The gene calls are TRBV2 and TRBJ1-2, with D possibly matching TRBD1 (6 bases). V was clipped by 4 bases and J by 4 bases, with 10 bases between them. CDR1 is SNHLY and CDR2 is FYNNEI in the germline V gene. The CDR3 runs 13 residues. Here the CDR3 reads CASSGQGSYGYTF. The CDR3 DNA is TGTGCCAGCAGTGGTCAGGGGAGCTATGGCTACACCTTC.

The rearrangement uses TRBV4-3 and TRBJ2-1; 8 bases are a match to TRBD2. The germline CDR1 and CDR2 sequences are LGHNA and YSLEER. Unmatched junction bases numbered 4, after V lost 0 bases and J lost 0 bases. This CDR3 is built from 17 residues. The CDR3 is CASSQDQRESSYNEQFF. In DNA form, the CDR3 reads TGCGCCAGCAGCCAAGATCAGCGGGAGAGCTCCTACAATGAGCAGTTCTTC.